A single sample gave rise to the 3 T cell receptor beta chains below, sequenced in a study of CD8 T cells in ankylosing spondylitis. Each CDR3 protein gets one entry after TCRdb re-called the 5' RACE reads with MiXCR. The sample has 250,000 to 400,000 distinct CDR3 sequences, 11% seen once. The sequencing sample was made of blood, either unsorted or a sorted T cell fraction (not recorded which). All receptors come from a female donor with ankylosing spondylitis or in good health (not recorded which).

This clonotype was seen at least ten times. This chain uses TRBV29-1 with TRBJ2-7; the D gene is possibly TRBD2 (5 bases). V was trimmed by 6 bases and J by 4 bases, leaving 10 bases between them. The CDR3 covers 11 residues. Germline V gene data show CDR1 as SQVTM and CDR2 as ANQGSEA. CDR3 bases: TGCAGCGTGCTGACGGGGTACGAGCAGTACTTC. This translates into CSVLTGYEQYF.

This clonotype was observed once. A much larger clone is a single base away; this may be a read error. The chain links TRBV5-1 to TRBJ2-7; 7 positions match TRBD1. Germline V gene lookup returns CDR1 SGHRS and CDR2 YFSETQ. The CDR3 is made up of 14 amino acids. CDR3: CGSSSSGQFYEQYF. CDR3 in DNA: TGCGGCAGCAGCTCCTCGGGACAGTTCTACGAGCAGTACTTC.

The V gene is TRBV7-9, the J gene TRBJ2-5; D is undetermined. Germline V CDR1 and CDR2: SEHNR, FQNEAQ (reference sequence). V shed 4 bases and J shed 8 bases, with 11 bases lying between them. The length of the CDR3 is 12 residues. The CDR3 reads CASSSSSETQYF. CDR3 bases: TGTGCCAGCAGCTCGAGTTCGGAAACCCAGTACTTC.